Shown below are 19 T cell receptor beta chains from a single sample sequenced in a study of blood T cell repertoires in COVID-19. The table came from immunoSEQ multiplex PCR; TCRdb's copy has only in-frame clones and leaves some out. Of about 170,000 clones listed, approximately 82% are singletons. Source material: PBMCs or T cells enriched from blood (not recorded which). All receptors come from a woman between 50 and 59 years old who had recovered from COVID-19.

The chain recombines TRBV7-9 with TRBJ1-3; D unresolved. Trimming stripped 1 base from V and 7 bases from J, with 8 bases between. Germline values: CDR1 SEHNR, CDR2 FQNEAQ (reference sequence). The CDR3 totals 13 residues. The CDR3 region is CASSLDEANTIYF. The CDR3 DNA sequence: TGTGCCAGCAGCTTAGACGAGGCGAACACCATATATTTT.

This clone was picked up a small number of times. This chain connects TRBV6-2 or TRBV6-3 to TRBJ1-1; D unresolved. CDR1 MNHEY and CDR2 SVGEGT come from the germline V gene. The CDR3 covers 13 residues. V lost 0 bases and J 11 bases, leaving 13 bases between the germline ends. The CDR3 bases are TGTGCCAGCAGTTACTCGGTGCATCCCAGGGCTTTCTTT. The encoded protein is CASSYSVHPRAFF.

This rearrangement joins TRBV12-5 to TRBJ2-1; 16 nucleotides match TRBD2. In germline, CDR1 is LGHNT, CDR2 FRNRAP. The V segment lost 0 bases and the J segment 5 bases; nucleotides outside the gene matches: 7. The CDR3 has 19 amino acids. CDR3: CASGLVGGTSGRVHNEQFF. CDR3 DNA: TGTGCTAGTGGTTTGGTGGGGGGGACTAGCGGGAGGGTACACAATGAGCAGTTCTTC.

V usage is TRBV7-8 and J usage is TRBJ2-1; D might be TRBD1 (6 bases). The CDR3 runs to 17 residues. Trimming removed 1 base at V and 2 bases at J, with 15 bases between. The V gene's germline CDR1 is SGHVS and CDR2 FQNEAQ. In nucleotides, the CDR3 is TGTGCCAGCAGCTTAGGTGGGGGCAGGAGAACCTACAATGAGCAGTTCTTC. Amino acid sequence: CASSLGGGRRTYNEQFF.

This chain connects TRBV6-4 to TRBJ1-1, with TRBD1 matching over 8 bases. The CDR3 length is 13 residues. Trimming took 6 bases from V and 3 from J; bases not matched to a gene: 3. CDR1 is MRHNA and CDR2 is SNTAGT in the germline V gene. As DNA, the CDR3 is TGTGCCAGCAGGGCGGACAGGGACACTGAAGCTTTCTTT. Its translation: CASRADRDTEAFF.

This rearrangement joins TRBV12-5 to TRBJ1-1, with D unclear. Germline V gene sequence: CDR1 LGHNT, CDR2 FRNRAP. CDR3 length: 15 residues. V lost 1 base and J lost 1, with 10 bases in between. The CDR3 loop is CASGLGYFGNTEAFF. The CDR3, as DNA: TGTGCTAGTGGTTTGGGGTACTTTGGGAACACTGAAGCTTTCTTT.

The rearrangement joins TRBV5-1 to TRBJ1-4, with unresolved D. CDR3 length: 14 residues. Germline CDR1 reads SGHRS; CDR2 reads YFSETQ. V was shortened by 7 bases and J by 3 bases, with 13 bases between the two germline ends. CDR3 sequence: CASGKGQANEKLFF. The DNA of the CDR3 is TGCGCCAGCGGAAAAGGTCAGGCTAATGAAAAACTGTTTTTT.

The CDR3 DNA reads as TGCGCCAGCAGTGAGTCAATGGCGGGAGGTCACAATGAGCAGTTCTTC. Translation: CASSESMAGGHNEQFF. The gene calls are TRBV10-1 and TRBJ2-1; 8 nucleotides agree with TRBD2. The CDR3 is 16 residues long. With 0 bases clipped from V and 5 bases from J, the junction kept 6 bases outside the gene matches. Germline CDR1 is WNHNN and CDR2 is SYGVQD (reference sequence).

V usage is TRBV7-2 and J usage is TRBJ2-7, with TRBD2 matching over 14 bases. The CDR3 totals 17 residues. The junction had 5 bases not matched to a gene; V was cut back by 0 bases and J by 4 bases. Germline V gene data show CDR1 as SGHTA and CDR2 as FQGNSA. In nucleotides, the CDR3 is TGTGCCAGCAGCTTAGCGCCGGGACTAGCGGGGGATTACGAGCAGTACGTC. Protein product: CASSLAPGLAGDYEQYV.

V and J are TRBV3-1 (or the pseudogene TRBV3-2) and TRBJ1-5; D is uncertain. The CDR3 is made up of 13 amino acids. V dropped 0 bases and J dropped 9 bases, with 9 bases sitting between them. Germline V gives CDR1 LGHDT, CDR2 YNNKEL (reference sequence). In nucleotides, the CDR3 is TGTGCCAGCAGCCAAGAACTACGCACGCCCCAGCATTTT. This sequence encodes CASSQELRTPQHF.

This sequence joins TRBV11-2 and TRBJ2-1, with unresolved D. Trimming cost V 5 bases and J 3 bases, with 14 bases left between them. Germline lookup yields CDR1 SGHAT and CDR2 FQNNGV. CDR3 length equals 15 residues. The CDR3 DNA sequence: TGTGCCAGCAGCCCAGCGCTAGGCCGCTACAATGAGCAGTTCTTC. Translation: CASSPALGRYNEQFF.

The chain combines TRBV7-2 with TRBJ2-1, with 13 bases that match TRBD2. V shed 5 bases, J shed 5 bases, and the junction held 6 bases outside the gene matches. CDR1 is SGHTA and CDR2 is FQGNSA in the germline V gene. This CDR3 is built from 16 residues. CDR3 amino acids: CASSKTSGRVNNEQFF. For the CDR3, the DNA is TGTGCCAGCAGCAAAACTAGCGGGAGGGTAAACAATGAGCAGTTCTTC.

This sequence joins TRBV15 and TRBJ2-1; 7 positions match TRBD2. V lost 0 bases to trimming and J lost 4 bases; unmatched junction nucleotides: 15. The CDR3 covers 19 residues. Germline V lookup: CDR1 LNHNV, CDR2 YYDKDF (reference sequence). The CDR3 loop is CATSRDLAPGAGAYNEQFF. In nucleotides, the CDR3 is TGTGCCACCAGCAGAGATCTTGCCCCTGGGGCGGGAGCATACAATGAGCAGTTCTTC.

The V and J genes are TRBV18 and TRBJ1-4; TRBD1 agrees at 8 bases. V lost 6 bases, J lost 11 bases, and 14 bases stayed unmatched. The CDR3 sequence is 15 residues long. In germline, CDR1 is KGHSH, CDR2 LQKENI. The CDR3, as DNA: TGTGCCAGCTCCCCAAACACAGGGGGTCTCGAGAAACTGTTTTTT. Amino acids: CASSPNTGGLEKLFF.

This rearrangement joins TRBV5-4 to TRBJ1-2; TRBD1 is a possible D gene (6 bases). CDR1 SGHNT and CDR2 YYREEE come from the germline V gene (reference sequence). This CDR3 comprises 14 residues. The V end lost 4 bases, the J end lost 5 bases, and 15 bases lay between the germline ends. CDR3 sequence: CASSTRTEVYGYTF. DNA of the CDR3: TGTGCCAGCAGCACCCGGACAGAAGTATATGGCTACACCTTC.

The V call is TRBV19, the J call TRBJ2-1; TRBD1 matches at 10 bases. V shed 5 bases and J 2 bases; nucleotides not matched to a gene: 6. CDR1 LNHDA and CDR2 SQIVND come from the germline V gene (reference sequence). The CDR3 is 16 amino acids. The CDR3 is CASSRQGQGTYNEQFF. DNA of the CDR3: TGTGCCAGTAGTCGCCAGGGACAGGGGACCTACAATGAGCAGTTCTTC.

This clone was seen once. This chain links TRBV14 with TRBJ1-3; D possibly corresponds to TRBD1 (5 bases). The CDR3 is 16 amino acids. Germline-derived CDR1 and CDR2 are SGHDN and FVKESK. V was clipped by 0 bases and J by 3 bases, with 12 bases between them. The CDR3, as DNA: TGTGCCAGCAGCCAAGAGTATGCAGGGATTGGAAACACCATATATTTT. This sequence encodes CASSQEYAGIGNTIYF.

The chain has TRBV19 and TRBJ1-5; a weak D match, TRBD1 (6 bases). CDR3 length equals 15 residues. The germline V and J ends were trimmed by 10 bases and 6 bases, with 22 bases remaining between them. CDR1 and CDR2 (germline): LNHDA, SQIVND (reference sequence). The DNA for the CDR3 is TGTGCCACAAAGAGTTGGGGGCGCGGGGGTCAGCCCCAGCATTTT. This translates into CATKSWGRGGQPQHF. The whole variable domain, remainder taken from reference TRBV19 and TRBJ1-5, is DGGITQSPKYLFRKEGQNVTLSCEQNLNHDAMYWYRQDPGQGLRLIYYSQIVNDFQKGDIAEGYSVSREKKESFPLTVTSAQKNPTAFYLCATKSWGRGGQPQHFGDGTRLSIL.

The CDR3: CASSLGKSTNEKLFF. For the CDR3, the DNA is TGTGCCAGCAGCCTAGGAAAATCAACTAATGAAAAACTGTTTTTT. V usage is TRBV5-4 and J usage is TRBJ1-4; no firm D call. The CDR3 length is 15 residues. The germline V and J ends were trimmed by 4 bases and 0 bases, with 10 bases remaining between them. Germline V gene lookup returns CDR1 SGHNT and CDR2 YYREEE (reference sequence).